The clone carrying this T cell receptor (beta chain) was seen a few times. The data derive from a study of T-cell reconstitution after alpha-beta-depleted transplantation in children. Germline CDR1 is SQVTM and CDR2 is ANQGSEA. The V end was cut by 7 bases, the J end by 6 bases, with 13 bases between. This CDR3 comprises 11 residues. It was with unique molecular identifiers that the TCRbeta library was prepared. TCRdb passed the PCR reads through MiXCR, listing each CDR3 protein once. The sample shows some 500,000 distinct CDR3 sequences, 32% of them seen only once. The chain combines TRBV29-1 with TRBJ2-7; perhaps D is TRBD1 or TRBD2 (5 bases each). This material consisted of PBMCs from the stem cell graft donor, taken from the stem cell graft. The origin of this receptor is a human donor who donated a stem cell graft to a child with aplastic anemia. CDR3 DNA sequence: TGCAGCGCCCGAATGGGACGCGAGCAGTACTTC. It translates to CSARMGREQYF.